These 23 T cell receptor beta chains came from one sample sequenced in a study of blood T cell repertoires in COVID-19 (dated by TCRdb to the early 2020s). Libraries were built with the immunoSEQ multiplex PCR assay. In TCRdb, the immuneACCESS table is reduced to in-frame sequences with V and J assigned. These tables do not hold every clone; where another copy was compared, an unresolved V gene accounts for under half, and the others remain unexplained. This sample lists about 220,000 clones; around 90% were detected once. The ten largest clones represent 14% to 15% of the sample. Sequenced sample: PBMCs or T cells enriched from blood (not recorded which). The receptors shown here come from a woman aged 45-65 years with acute COVID-19.

This sequence joins TRBV7-3 and TRBJ2-3; possible D gene TRBD2, 5 bases. Germline assignment: CDR1 SGHTA and CDR2 FQGTGA. V lost 0 bases and J 2 bases, leaving 9 bases between the germline ends. The CDR3 is 15 residues long. As DNA, the CDR3 is TGTGCCAGCAGCTTAACGCCGGGAAACACAGATACGCAGTATTTT. Translation gives CASSLTPGNTDTQYF.

This sequence joins TRBV6-2 or TRBV6-3 and TRBJ1-3; 7 positions agree with TRBD1. Trimming removed 2 bases from V and 2 bases from J; junction bases left unmatched: 0. The CDR3 runs 14 residues. Germline CDR1 is MNHEY and CDR2 is SVGEGT. The CDR3 DNA follows: TGTGCCAGCAGTTACGACAGGGCTGGAAACACCATATATTTT. As protein: CASSYDRAGNTIYF.

The rearrangement links TRBV9 to TRBJ1-5; D is unresolved. Trimming removed 0 bases at V and 1 base at J, with 8 bases between. This CDR3 contains 15 residues. In germline, CDR1 is SGDLS, CDR2 YYNGEE. CDR3 in DNA: TGTGCCAGCAGCGTAGGACTTAAGAGCAATCAGCCCCAGCATTTT. The encoded protein is CASSVGLKSNQPQHF.

The chain joins TRBV9 to TRBJ2-1; 14 positions match TRBD2. Germline values: CDR1 SGDLS, CDR2 YYNGEE. V shed 0 bases and J 2 bases; nucleotides not matched to a gene: 4. The CDR3 consists of 18 residues. CDR3 nucleotide sequence: TGTGCCAGCAGCGTAGAAGGGACTAGCGGGAGCCCCTACAATGAGCAGTTCTTC. Amino acid sequence: CASSVEGTSGSPYNEQFF.

This chain joins TRBV28 and TRBJ1-4, with TRBD1 identical over 9 bases. Per the germline V gene, CDR1 is MDHEN and CDR2 is SYDVKM. Germline trimming cut 4 bases from V and 7 bases from J; bases unmatched to any gene: 7. The CDR3 is made up of 15 amino acids. The CDR3 sequence: CASSSPGQGSEKLFF. The CDR3 DNA is TGTGCCAGCAGTTCACCGGGACAGGGCAGTGAAAAACTGTTTTTT.

The genes are TRBV4-2 and TRBJ1-5, with TRBD1 as a possible D gene (6 bases). The CDR3 length is 17 residues. The V end lost 0 bases, the J end lost 4 bases, and 16 bases lay between the germline ends. Germline assignment: CDR1 LGHNA and CDR2 YNFKEQ. This CDR3 is CASSQEARGRGNQPQHF. The CDR3 DNA is TGTGCCAGCAGCCAAGAAGCAAGGGGCAGGGGAAATCAGCCCCAGCATTTT.

The rearrangement links TRBV19 to TRBJ2-4; 15 positions agree with TRBD2. CDR1 is LNHDA and CDR2 is SQIVND in the germline V gene (reference sequence). The CDR3 extends over 18 amino acids. V trimming: 7 bases; J trimming: 0 bases; junction bases outside the gene matches: 7. The CDR3 sequence: CASMEGTSGRIAKNIQYF. The CDR3 coding sequence is TGTGCCAGTATGGAGGGGACTAGCGGGAGGATAGCCAAAAACATTCAGTACTTC.

The chain employs TRBV27 and TRBJ2-7; 7 positions match TRBD1. The ends lost 1 base at V and 3 bases at J; junction bases unmatched: 3. The CDR3 is made up of 14 amino acids. Germline lookup yields CDR1 MNHEY and CDR2 SMNVEV (reference sequence). CDR3 nucleotide sequence: TGTGCCAGCAGTTTATTTGGGACAGACTACGAGCAGTACTTC. Translation gives CASSLFGTDYEQYF.

This sequence joins TRBV4-1 and TRBJ1-1; 10 bases map to TRBD1. CDR1 and CDR2 (germline): MGHRA, YSYEKL. The CDR3 contains 15 residues. With 5 bases clipped from V and 4 bases from J, the junction kept 7 bases outside the gene matches. CDR3 region: CASSLGQGVSTEAFF. The CDR3 region has the DNA TGCGCCAGCAGCTTAGGACAGGGGGTGAGCACTGAAGCTTTCTTT.

The rearrangement uses TRBV6-1 and TRBJ2-7, with TRBD2 as a possible D gene (6 bases). Germline-derived CDR1 and CDR2 are MNHNS and SASEGT. CDR3 length equals 12 residues. V lost 4 bases and J lost 6, with 10 bases in between. The CDR3 is CASSVAAVEQYF. In nucleotides, the CDR3 is TGTGCCAGCAGTGTAGCGGCAGTCGAGCAGTACTTC.

A remark on this clone: The same CDR3 also results from other DNA sequences found in this sample. V and J are TRBV11-2 and TRBJ2-5; the match to TRBD2 covers 7 bases. The CDR3 is 13 residues long. Germline V gives CDR1 SGHAT, CDR2 FQNNGV. Trimming took 4 bases from V and 4 from J; bases not matched to a gene: 3. This CDR3 is CASSSTSVETQYF. CDR3 bases: TGTGCCAGCAGCTCCACTAGCGTAGAGACCCAGTACTTC.

The J gene is TRBJ1-3, the V gene TRBV9, with D maybe TRBD1 (6 bases). The germline V gene encodes CDR1 SGDLS and CDR2 YYNGEE. This CDR3 has 15 amino acids. Trimming took off 2 bases at V and 0 bases at J, with 9 bases between the two ends. The CDR3 sequence: CASSVGHSSGNTIYF. As DNA, the CDR3 is TGTGCCAGCAGCGTGGGACATTCCTCTGGAAACACCATATATTTT.

The chain uses TRBV14 and TRBJ2-2; D not resolved. This CDR3 spans 12 amino acids. Germline loops: CDR1 SGHDN, CDR2 FVKESK. Trimming removed 6 bases from V and 4 bases from J, with 6 bases in between. In DNA form, the CDR3 reads TGTGCCAGCAGTATATTCACCGGGGAGCTGTTTTTT. This gives the protein CASSIFTGELFF.

V gene TRBV28 combines with J gene TRBJ1-5; D possibly corresponds to TRBD1 (6 bases). The V end lost 6 bases, the J end lost 6 bases, and 15 bases lay between the germline ends. Germline V gives CDR1 MDHEN, CDR2 SYDVKM. CDR3 size: 14 residues. CDR3 coding DNA: TGTGCCAGCAGATCAGGGGCCCGAGGTCAGCCCCAGCATTTT. Encoded protein: CASRSGARGQPQHF.

The chain combines TRBV7-2 with TRBJ2-7; 8 bases map to TRBD2. Trimming cost V 6 bases and J 7 bases; bases outside gene matches: 17. The CDR3 covers 16 residues. The germline gives CDR1 SGHTA, CDR2 FQGNSA. The CDR3 nucleotides read TGTGCCAGCAGTTCAAAGGCTCTGGCGGGAGGAGGTGAGCAGTACTTC. Translation gives CASSSKALAGGGEQYF.

The V call is TRBV7-2, the J call TRBJ2-1; 9 nucleotides agree with TRBD1. Trimming at V came to 2 bases and at J to 5 bases, leaving 7 bases not matched to a gene. The V gene's germline CDR1 is SGHTA and CDR2 FQGNSA. The CDR3 totals 16 residues. The CDR3 spells CASSLIQGAVNNEQFF. The CDR3 DNA follows: TGTGCCAGCAGCTTAATACAGGGGGCAGTAAACAATGAGCAGTTCTTC.

J is TRBJ1-6 and V is TRBV30, with 11 bases fitting TRBD1. Germline CDR1 is GTSNPN and CDR2 is SVGIG (reference sequence). The V segment lost 1 base and the J segment 9 bases; nucleotides outside the gene matches: 2. The CDR3 sequence is 14 residues long. This chain's CDR3 is CAWSAGQGVSPLHF. In nucleotides, the CDR3 is TGTGCCTGGAGTGCGGGACAGGGGGTTTCACCCCTCCACTTT.

This clone was seen only a few times. This sequence joins TRBV21-1 and TRBJ2-7; the listed D gene, TRBD2, was not tested against the DNA. TRBV21-1 is a pseudogene locus. This CDR3 region has 14 residues. CDR3 sequence reads: CASSRTVIPYEQYF. As DNA, the CDR3 is TGTGCCAGCAGCCGTACGGTAATCCCCTACGAGCAGTACTTC.

Written as DNA, the CDR3 is TGCGCCAGCAGCCAGGGACAGGGCCCTTTATCCTACAATGAGCAGTTCTTC. It translates to CASSQGQGPLSYNEQFF. This chain links TRBV5-1 with TRBJ2-1; 9 bases are shared with TRBD1. Germline CDR1 reads SGHRS; CDR2 reads YFSETQ. The CDR3 consists of 17 residues. J gave up 1 base and V 4 bases, and 9 bases lay outside the gene matches.

The J gene is TRBJ2-7, the V gene TRBV11-3, with D possibly matching TRBD1 (5 bases). Trimming took 0 bases from V and 2 from J, leaving 17 bases between them. The CDR3 loop spans 17 amino acids. Germline loops: CDR1 SGHNT, CDR2 YENEEA. The CDR3 DNA follows: TGTGCCAGCAGCTTAGATACAGGCGGCTCATCTCCCTACGAGCAGTACTTC. This translates into CASSLDTGGSSPYEQYF.

This clone was counted only a few times. The chain recombines TRBV5-5 with TRBJ1-5; maybe TRBD1 (6 bases). There are 15 residues in the CDR3. Germline loops: CDR1 SGHKS, CDR2 YYEKEE (reference sequence). The V end was cut by 4 bases, the J end by 0 bases, with 11 bases between. CDR3 region: CASSPGGFSNQPQHF. In nucleotides, the CDR3 is TGTGCCAGCAGCCCGGGGGGCTTTAGCAATCAGCCCCAGCATTTT.

The rearrangement uses TRBV7-6 and TRBJ2-2; 8 nucleotides line up with TRBD2. The V and J ends lost 5 bases and 5 bases, in that order; junction bases with no gene match: 10. CDR1 is SGHVS and CDR2 is FNYEAQ in the germline V gene. The CDR3 runs to 16 residues. CDR3 nucleotides: TGTGCCAGCAGCCCGCTCCAGCGGGAGATTACCGGGGAGCTGTTTTTT. Protein: CASSPLQREITGELFF. The variable domain in full, completed from reference TRBV7-6 and TRBJ2-2, reads GAGVSQSPRYKVTKRGQDVALRCDPISGHVSLYWYRQALGQGPEFLTYFNYEAQQDKSGLPNDRFSAERPEGSISTLTIQRTEQRDSAMYRCASSPLQREITGELFFGEGSRLTVL.

This chain uses TRBV11-2 with TRBJ1-5; D uncertain. CDR1 is SGHAT and CDR2 is FQNNGV in the germline V gene. Trimming stripped 3 bases from V and 5 bases from J, with 5 bases between. The CDR3 has 12 amino acids. The CDR3 reads CASSFSDQPQHF. In nucleotides, the CDR3 is TGTGCCAGCAGCTTCTCAGATCAGCCCCAGCATTTT.